The source of this TCR beta chain is a study of beta chain features in type 1 diabetes. Study-wide findings and caveats: In all four CD4+ subsets, TCRB CDR3 length was significantly, moderately reduced in type 1 diabetes. For TCRB rearrangement, an influence of HLA type remained unresolved here.

The investigators reverse transcribed all of the isolated RNA, so they sequenced expressed TCRB transcripts. The average read count of naive, central memory and regulatory T cell samples was around 3.8 million. The assay was immunoSEQ multiplex PCR, and TCRdb's table has in-frame clones only and misses some. Found here are about 390,000 clones, around a tenth of them singletons; the top ten hold less than 0.65%. Trimming cost V 4 bases and J 2 bases, with 11 bases left between them. The germline gives CDR1 ENHRY, CDR2 SYGVKD. The length of the CDR3 is 15 residues. Only a few counts were recorded for this clone. Its antigen remains unidentified.

Specimen: central memory CD4+ T cells from blood. The receptor was isolated from a man younger than 45 with type 1 diabetes. The chain carries TRBV10-3 and TRBJ2-2; D might be TRBD1 or TRBD2, each matching 5 bases. The CDR3 DNA reads as TGTGCCATCAGTGTGGGGACGGGAAACACCGGGGAGCTGTTTTTT. Amino acid sequence: CAISVGTGNTGELFF.